A selection of T cell receptor beta chains follows, all from one sample in a study of identical twins. TCRdb re-called the 5' RACE reads with MiXCR, one entry per CDR3 protein. The profile shows about 790,000 distinct CDR3 sequences, roughly 18% of them singletons. These data are also associated with another study on T cells expressing NK-cell markers.

Sample: PBMCs. All receptors derive from a woman between 18 and 29 years old in good health. The CDR3 runs from the conserved cysteine through the conserved F or W. A D gene is named only where the DNA matches it firmly. A clone size is listed for some rows: how often the clone was seen (once, few, many), or a class if it is expanded.

abundance	j_gene	d_gene	v_gene	CDR3aa	CDR3nt
few	TRBJ2-3	NA	TRBV10-1	CASSADPNTQYF	TGCGCCAGCAGTGCGGACCCGAATACGCAGTATTTT
once	TRBJ1-1	NA	TRBV15	CAVFTRANTEAFF	TGTGCCGTATTTACCCGGGCTAACACTGAAGCTTTCTTT
NA	TRBJ1-1	TRBD1	TRBV15	CATSWRQGSTEAFF	TGTGCCACCAGCTGGCGACAGGGCAGCACTGAAGCTTTCTTT
NA	TRBJ2-4	NA	TRBV13	CASSLSGGGHIQYF	TGTGCCAGCAGCTTAAGTGGGGGCGGTCACATTCAGTACTTC
few	TRBJ2-7	TRBD2	TRBV7-2	CASSFGTSRTYEQYF	TGTGCCAGCAGCTTCGGGACTAGCCGAACCTACGAGCAGTACTTC
NA	TRBJ2-1	NA	TRBV5-6	CASSLVSGQIYNEQFF	TGTGCCAGCAGCTTGGTTTCAGGTCAAATCTACAATGAGCAGTTCTTC
few	TRBJ1-2	TRBD1	TRBV27	CASSLIQGNYGYTF	TGTGCCAGCAGTTTAATACAGGGGAACTATGGCTACACCTTC
few	TRBJ1-5	NA	TRBV12-3/TRBV12-4	CASSLAGRVNQPQHF	TGTGCCAGCAGTTTAGCGGGGCGGGTCAATCAGCCCCAGCATTTT
few	TRBJ2-7	NA	TRBV12-3/TRBV12-4	CASSPHGEAYEQYF	TGTGCCAGCAGTCCCCATGGCGAAGCCTACGAGCAGTACTTC
NA	TRBJ2-7	TRBD1	TRBV12-3/TRBV12-4	CASTHGTGSEQYF	TGTGCCAGCACCCACGGGACAGGCTCCGAGCAGTACTTC
once	TRBJ2-3	NA	TRBV20-1	CSAPVPSTDAQYF	TGCAGTGCTCCGGTCCCGTCCACAGATGCGCAGTATTTT
few	TRBJ2-7	TRBD2	TRBV28	CASSSWASGKRHEQYF	TGTGCCAGCAGTTCCTGGGCTAGCGGGAAGCGGCACGAGCAGTACTTC
few	TRBJ2-7	NA	TRBV12-3/TRBV12-4	CASSWGWTVAYEQYF	TGTGCCAGCAGTTGGGGATGGACAGTAGCCTACGAGCAGTACTTC
few	TRBJ1-1	NA	TRBV9	CASSVEAGGNTEAFF	TGTGCCAGCAGCGTAGAGGCAGGCGGCAACACTGAAGCTTTCTTT
many	TRBJ2-3	NA	TRBV20-1	CSARGPALDTQYF	TGCAGTGCTAGAGGTCCTGCCTTAGATACGCAGTATTTT
few	TRBJ2-7	TRBD2	TRBV9	CASSRGRLALGEQYF	TGTGCCAGCAGCCGCGGTAGACTAGCGTTAGGCGAGCAGTACTTC
NA	TRBJ2-3	TRBD2	TRBV12-3/TRBV12-4	CASSSTSGGADTQYF	TGTGCCAGCAGTTCAACTAGCGGGGGGGCAGATACGCAGTATTTT
NA	TRBJ2-4	TRBD1	TRBV6-1	CASSVTWTGAKNIQYF	TGTGCCAGCAGTGTAACTTGGACAGGAGCCAAAAACATTCAGTACTTC
NA	TRBJ2-1	TRBD2	TRBV4-2	CASRPPPERGGTEQFF	TGTGCCAGCCGGCCTCCCCCAGAGCGGGGGGGCACTGAGCAGTTCTTC
NA	TRBJ2-3	TRBD2	TRBV14	CASSREGTSGRRHTQYF	TGTGCCAGCAGCCGAGAGGGGACTAGCGGGAGGAGGCATACGCAGTATTTT
NA	TRBJ2-1	NA	TRBV4-3	CASSHGLYNEQFF	TGCGCCAGCAGCCATGGACTATACAATGAGCAGTTCTTC
NA	TRBJ2-7	NA	TRBV6-5	CASSYSINYEQYF	TGTGCCAGCAGTTACTCGATCAACTACGAGCAGTACTTC
few	TRBJ2-1	NA	TRBV20-1	CSAIRGMGNEQFF	TGCAGTGCTATCCGCGGGATGGGTAATGAGCAGTTCTTC
few	TRBJ2-1	NA	TRBV5-1	CASSPGLLYFNEQFF	TGCGCCAGCAGCCCGGGACTTCTCTACTTCAATGAGCAGTTCTTC
few	TRBJ2-2	NA	TRBV7-9	CASSLWTSNTGELFF	TGTGCCAGCAGCTTGTGGACCTCTAACACCGGGGAGCTGTTTTTT
many	TRBJ1-1	NA	TRBV5-1	CASSRYENTEAFF	TGCGCCAGCAGCCGTTATGAGAACACTGAAGCTTTCTTT
NA	TRBJ2-2	NA	TRBV6-2/TRBV6-3	CASSYFRAGELFF	TGTGCCAGCAGTTACTTTCGAGCCGGGGAGCTGTTTTTT
NA	TRBJ2-3	NA	TRBV9	CASSVATRPTDTQYF	TGTGCCAGCAGCGTAGCTACGCGTCCCACAGATACGCAGTATTTT
NA	TRBJ2-7	TRBD1	TRBV5-5	CASTRQGSSYEQYF	TGTGCCAGCACCCGACAGGGTAGCTCCTACGAGCAGTACTTC
few	TRBJ1-2	NA	TRBV20-1	CSARRGDYYGYTF	TGCAGTGCTAGACGCGGGGATTACTATGGCTACACCTTC
many	TRBJ2-2	NA	TRBV5-8	CASIPRMTTGELFF	TGTGCCAGCATCCCCCGGATGACCACCGGGGAGCTGTTTTTT
NA	TRBJ2-7	NA	TRBV30	CAWSYYGILSYEQYF	TGTGCCTGGAGTTATTATGGGATTTTATCCTACGAGCAGTACTTC
NA	TRBJ2-6	NA	TRBV27	CASSLIQGSSGANVLTF	TGTGCCAGCAGTCTAATCCAGGGCAGCTCTGGGGCCAACGTCCTGACTTTC
NA	TRBJ1-1	NA	TRBV5-1	CASSFLGAGTEAFF	TGCGCCAGCAGCTTCTTGGGGGCAGGAACTGAAGCTTTCTTT
NA	TRBJ2-2	TRBD1	TRBV5-1	CASSLRGQGDTGELFF	TGCGCCAGCAGCTTGCGGGGACAGGGGGACACCGGGGAGCTGTTTTTT
NA	TRBJ2-2	NA	TRBV3-1	CASSSRGLNTGELFF	TGTGCCAGCAGCTCGCGGGGTCTCAACACCGGGGAGCTGTTTTTT
few	TRBJ2-2	NA	TRBV10-3	CAISESYREEIGELFF	TGTGCCATCAGTGAGTCCTACAGGGAAGAGATCGGGGAGCTGTTTTTT
NA	TRBJ2-3	TRBD2	TRBV15	CATSRDESPSGTSESTDTQYF	TGTGCCACCAGCAGAGACGAGAGTCCGTCTGGGACTAGCGAAAGCACAGATACGCAGTATTTT
few	TRBJ1-1	NA	TRBV2	CASMLGTEAFF	TGTGCCAGCATGTTGGGAACTGAAGCTTTCTTT
many	TRBJ2-1	NA	TRBV20-1	CSARDGGRRTIHNEQFF	TGCAGTGCTAGAGACGGCGGACGGCGAACCATCCACAATGAGCAGTTCTTC
few	TRBJ2-1	TRBD2	TRBV19	CASSYWGLAGAIHNEQFF	TGTGCCAGTAGCTACTGGGGACTAGCGGGAGCCATCCACAATGAGCAGTTCTTC
few	TRBJ2-1	TRBD2	TRBV11-2	CASSFTSGVAYNEQFF	TGTGCCAGCAGCTTTACTAGCGGGGTTGCCTACAATGAGCAGTTCTTC
NA	TRBJ2-7	NA	TRBV7-9	CASSTVGRASYEQYF	TGTGCCAGCAGCACCGTAGGCAGGGCAAGTTACGAGCAGTACTTC
NA	TRBJ2-1	NA	TRBV7-6	CASSLEARADEQFF	TGTGCCAGCAGCTTAGAAGCCCGCGCGGATGAGCAGTTCTTC
NA	TRBJ2-7	NA	TRBV29-1	CSVVGPPTYEQYF	TGCAGCGTTGTGGGGCCACCTACCTACGAGCAGTACTTC
NA	TRBJ2-5	NA	TRBV15	CATSRDRKRAEETQYF	TGTGCCACCAGCAGAGATCGGAAGCGGGCTGAGGAGACCCAGTACTTC
NA	TRBJ2-3	NA	TRBV9	CASSVGGGPDTQYF	TGTGCCAGCAGCGTAGGCGGGGGCCCAGATACGCAGTATTTT
many	TRBJ2-1	NA	TRBV12-3/TRBV12-4	CASSLAGEQFF	TGTGCCAGCAGTTTAGCGGGTGAGCAGTTCTTC
NA	TRBJ2-3	TRBD1	TRBV7-2	CASSTHQGAGRTQYF	TGTGCCAGCAGCACTCATCAGGGGGCAGGCCGAACGCAGTATTTT
NA	TRBJ2-1	TRBD2	TRBV5-1	CASSGPGLAVSYNEQFF	TGCGCCAGCAGCGGACCGGGACTAGCGGTCTCCTACAATGAGCAGTTCTTC